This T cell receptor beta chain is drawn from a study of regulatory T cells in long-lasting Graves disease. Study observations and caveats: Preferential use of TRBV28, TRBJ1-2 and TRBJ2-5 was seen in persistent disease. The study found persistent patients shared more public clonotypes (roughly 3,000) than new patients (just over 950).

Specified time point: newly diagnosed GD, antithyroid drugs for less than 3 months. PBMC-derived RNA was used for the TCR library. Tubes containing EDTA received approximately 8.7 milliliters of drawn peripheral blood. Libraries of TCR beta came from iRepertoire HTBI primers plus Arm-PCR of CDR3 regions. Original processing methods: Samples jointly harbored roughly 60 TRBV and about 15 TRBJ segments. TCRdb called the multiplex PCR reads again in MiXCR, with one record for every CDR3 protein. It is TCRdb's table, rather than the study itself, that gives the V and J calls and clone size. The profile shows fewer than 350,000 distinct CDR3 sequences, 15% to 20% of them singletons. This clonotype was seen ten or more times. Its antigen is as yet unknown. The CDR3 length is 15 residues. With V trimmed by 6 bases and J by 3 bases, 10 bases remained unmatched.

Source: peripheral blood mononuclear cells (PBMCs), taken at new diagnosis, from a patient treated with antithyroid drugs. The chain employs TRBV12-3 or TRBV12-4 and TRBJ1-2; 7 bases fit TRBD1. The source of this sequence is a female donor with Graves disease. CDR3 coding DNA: TGTGCCAGCAGCACGACAGGGAACCACTACTATGGCTACACCTTC. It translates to CASSTTGNHYYGYTF.